The T cell receptor (beta chain) described here comes from a study of T cells in localized non-small cell lung cancer. V trimming: 1 base; J trimming: 3 bases; junction bases outside the gene matches: 4. The CDR3 extends over 15 amino acids. Looked up from germline, CDR1 is SGHRS and CDR2 is YFSETQ. With regard to this clone: Antigen unknown.

Measured with immunoSEQ multiplex PCR; TCRdb has only the in-frame clones, and not every one. The sample lists under 30,000 clones; 90% were seen once. The study, taken as a whole, reports: Among blood samples, higher T cell density accompanied longer overall survival. Uninvolved adjacent lung had more T cell clonality than any other tissue, topping tumor. Since sequencing was restricted to only one region of the tumor, intratumor heterogeneity remains a possibility.

This chain joins TRBV5-1 and TRBJ2-5, with 9 bases matching TRBD2. The sequence was collected from a woman aged 35 to 70 with stage I lung adenocarcinoma. This sample comprised peripheral blood, obtained before any cancer treatment. CDR3 in DNA: TGCGCCAGCAGCTTGAAGCTAGCGGGGAAAGAGACCCAGTACTTC. Its translation: CASSLKLAGKETQYF.